The 30 T cell receptor beta chains below were found in one sample sequenced in a study of blood T cell repertoires in COVID-19. Libraries were prepared by immunoSEQ multiplex PCR; TCRdb keeps only in-frame clonotypes and omits some of them. The sample lists about 92,000 clones; around 72% were seen once. What was sequenced was peripheral blood. All receptors derive from an older woman in a cohort sampled during active or convalescent COVID-19.

There are a few counts of this clone. For the CDR3, the DNA is TGTGCCAGCAGCTTAGGGGGGGTGAGGTCACCCCTCCACTTT. This codes for CASSLGGVRSPLHF. The genes are TRBV7-2 and TRBJ1-6, with D possibly matching TRBD1 (5 bases). The germline CDR1 and CDR2 sequences are SGHTA and FQGNSA. CDR3 length: 14 residues. Trimming stripped 1 base from V and 10 bases from J, with 11 bases between.

The CDR3 DNA follows: TGTGCCAGCAGCCCGAAAGACGGGACAGCGACTAACTATGGCTACACCTTC. Translation: CASSPKDGTATNYGYTF. The V gene is TRBV4-2, the J gene TRBJ1-2; 7 nucleotides match TRBD1. In germline, CDR1 is LGHNA, CDR2 YNFKEQ. This CDR3 comprises 17 residues. Trimming took 4 bases from V and 0 from J; bases not matched to a gene: 11.

In this sample, this clone turned up once. The V call is TRBV18, the J call TRBJ1-6; 9 positions agree with TRBD1. Germline CDR1 reads KGHSH; CDR2 reads LQKENI. CDR3 length: 16 residues. The V gene end was trimmed by 3 bases and the J gene end by 6 bases; junction bases not matched to a gene: 6. CDR3 DNA: TGTGCCAGCTCACCCAGAGGGACAGGGATTAATTCACCCCTCCACTTT. Encoded protein: CASSPRGTGINSPLHF.

The V gene is TRBV11-2, the J gene TRBJ2-7; possibly TRBD2 for D (5 bases). Trimming left V 0 bases short and J 0 bases short, with 9 bases between. CDR1 is SGHAT, CDR2 FQNNGV, per germline. This CDR3 is 15 amino acids long. The CDR3 protein is CASSLEPGSSYEQYF. Here the CDR3 DNA reads TGTGCCAGCAGCTTAGAGCCGGGGAGCTCCTACGAGCAGTACTTC.

The rearrangement joins TRBV4-1 to TRBJ2-2; D gene unclear. Trimming stripped 5 bases from V and 5 bases from J, with 15 bases between. Germline V lookup: CDR1 MGHRA, CDR2 YSYEKL. This CDR3 comprises 15 residues. CDR3 coding DNA: TGCGCCAGCAGCTTTCGGTCTACTGATACCGGGGAGCTGTTTTTT. Translation: CASSFRSTDTGELFF.

The chain has TRBV13 and TRBJ1-4; TRBD1 agrees at 7 bases. Trimming at V came to 4 bases and at J to 3 bases, leaving 5 bases not matched to a gene. Germline V gives CDR1 PRHDT, CDR2 FYEKMQ (reference sequence). The CDR3 is 15 amino acids. The CDR3 DNA reads as TGTGCCAGCAGCTCCCGGACAGGTTCTAATGAAAAACTGTTTTTT. As protein: CASSSRTGSNEKLFF. Filled out from reference TRBV13 and TRBJ1-4, the complete variable domain reads AAGVIQSPRHLIKEKRETATLKCYPIPRHDTVYWYQQGPGQDPQFLISFYEKMQSDKGSIPDRFSAQQFSDYHSELNMSSLELGDSALYFCASSSRTGSNEKLFFGSGTQLSVL.

This clone was detected a few times. The chain carries TRBV9 and TRBJ1-3; no definite D call. V lost 0 bases to trimming and J lost 0 bases, with 10 bases between them. The CDR3 has 16 residues. The germline V gene encodes CDR1 SGDLS and CDR2 YYNGEE. Here the CDR3 reads CASSVEGRGSGNTIYF. Here the CDR3 DNA reads TGTGCCAGCAGCGTAGAAGGCCGAGGCTCTGGAAACACCATATATTTT.

The sample holds a few counts of this clone. The chain is built from TRBV6-2 or TRBV6-3 and TRBJ1-5; D is unclear. Germline assignment: CDR1 MNHEY and CDR2 SVGEGT. V lost 6 bases, J lost 0 bases, and 6 bases lay in between. This CDR3 has 13 amino acids. The chain's CDR3 is CASSLNSNQPQHF. The CDR3 DNA reads as TGTGCCAGCAGCCTCAATAGCAATCAGCCCCAGCATTTT.

V and J are TRBV19 and TRBJ2-5; the match to TRBD1 covers 11 bases. CDR3 length: 16 residues. Germline V CDR1 and CDR2: LNHDA, SQIVND (reference sequence). The V gene end was trimmed by 5 bases and the J gene end by 2 bases; junction bases not matched to a gene: 7. The CDR3 loop is CASSPRTGGLQETQYF. DNA for the CDR3: TGTGCCAGTAGTCCACGGACAGGGGGCTTACAAGAGACCCAGTACTTC.

The chain couples TRBV3-1 (or the pseudogene TRBV3-2) to TRBJ1-4; D is possibly TRBD1 (5 bases). Germline assignment: CDR1 LGHDT and CDR2 YNNKEL (reference sequence). The length of the CDR3 is 17 residues. V was shortened by 0 bases and J by 3 bases, with 14 bases between the two germline ends. The CDR3 spells CASSQDHGGASNEKLFF. CDR3 nucleotides: TGTGCCAGCAGCCAAGATCACGGTGGGGCGTCTAATGAAAAACTGTTTTTT.

The chain employs TRBV4-3 and TRBJ1-3; D possibly corresponds to TRBD1 (5 bases). Germline CDR1 LGHNA, CDR2 YSLEER. V dropped 3 bases and J dropped 1 base, with 10 bases sitting between them. CDR3 length: 15 residues. The CDR3 region is CASSHLDSSGNTIYF. Here the CDR3 DNA reads TGCGCCAGCAGCCATCTAGACAGTTCTGGAAACACCATATATTTT.

The V gene is TRBV28, the J gene TRBJ2-3, with a tentative D call TRBD2 (5 bases). This CDR3 is built from 13 residues. Trimming took off 5 bases at V and 6 bases at J, with 12 bases between the two ends. CDR1 is MDHEN, CDR2 SYDVKM, per germline. This chain's CDR3 is CASSGSSRDTQYF. DNA for the CDR3: TGTGCCAGCAGTGGGAGCTCCCGGGATACGCAGTATTTT.

This clone was recorded once. CDR3 in amino acids: CASSPPGRGGALATEQYF. CDR3 DNA: TGTGCCAGCTCACCACCGGGCAGGGGAGGGGCCCTTGCTACCGAGCAGTACTTC. J is TRBJ2-7 and V is TRBV18; possible D gene TRBD2, 7 bases. Germline V lookup: CDR1 KGHSH, CDR2 LQKENI. The CDR3 totals 18 residues. V dropped 0 bases and J dropped 6 bases, with 24 bases sitting between them.

V gene TRBV2 combines with J gene TRBJ2-7, with D possibly matching TRBD2 (6 bases). CDR3 length equals 14 residues. Germline CDR1 and CDR2: SNHLY and FYNNEI. V dropped 6 bases and J dropped 3 bases, with 15 bases sitting between them. The CDR3: CASSTRGADYEQYF. The CDR3 bases are TGTGCCAGCAGCACGCGGGGTGCGGACTACGAGCAGTACTTC.

The chain has TRBV6-5 and TRBJ2-2, with 8 bases lining up with TRBD1. The V gene's germline CDR1 is MNHEY and CDR2 SVGAGI. V shed 6 bases and J 1 base; nucleotides not matched to a gene: 4. CDR3 length: 15 residues. CDR3 DNA sequence: TGTGCCAGCAGGAAAGGACAGGGGAACACCGGGGAGCTGTTTTTT. Protein product: CASRKGQGNTGELFF.

This CDR3 is CASSESIPGTEAFF. For the CDR3, the DNA is TGCGCCAGCAGTGAGTCAATCCCGGGCACTGAAGCTTTCTTT. The rearrangement joins TRBV10-1 to TRBJ1-1, with D uncertain. This CDR3 is 14 amino acids long. CDR1 and CDR2 (germline): WNHNN, SYGVQD (reference sequence). Trimming cost V 0 bases and J 4 bases, with 9 bases left between them.

This sequence joins TRBV12-5 and TRBJ1-1; no definite D call. CDR1 and CDR2 (germline): LGHNT, FRNRAP. With 0 bases removed from V and 6 bases from J, the gap between germline ends came to 14 bases. The CDR3 is 15 residues long. CDR3 protein: CASGLVQLRRPEAFF. As DNA, the CDR3 is TGTGCTAGTGGTTTGGTACAACTCCGGCGGCCTGAAGCTTTCTTT.

Only a few counts were recorded for this clone. V usage is TRBV5-1 and J usage is TRBJ1-1, with 7 bases that match TRBD1. The CDR3 extends over 15 amino acids. CDR1 SGHRS and CDR2 YFSETQ come from the germline V gene. Unmatched junction bases numbered 4, after V lost 2 bases and J lost 0 bases. The CDR3 region is CASSLGQVVNTEAFF. In DNA form, the CDR3 reads TGCGCCAGCAGCTTAGGACAGGTGGTGAACACTGAAGCTTTCTTT.

This clone was observed a handful of times. The chain has TRBV6-2 or TRBV6-3 and TRBJ2-7, with TRBD1 matching over 7 bases. Germline assignment: CDR1 MNHEY and CDR2 SVGEGT. The V and J ends lost 5 bases and 1 base, in that order; junction bases with no gene match: 5. The CDR3 covers 14 residues. The CDR3 reads CASSHPTGSYEQYF. The CDR3 nucleotides are TGTGCCAGCAGTCATCCGACAGGGTCCTACGAGCAGTACTTC.

The gene calls are TRBV5-5 and TRBJ2-7; 7 bases are a match to TRBD2. Germline assignment: CDR1 SGHKS and CDR2 YYEKEE (reference sequence). Trimming at V came to 0 bases and at J to 0 bases, leaving 3 bases not matched to a gene. The CDR3 runs to 15 residues. CDR3 DNA sequence: TGTGCCAGCAGCTTGGGGCGGGGGAACTCCTACGAGCAGTACTTC. Amino acid sequence: CASSLGRGNSYEQYF.

CDR3 residues: CASSQMGWNEQYF. The CDR3 DNA reads TGTGCCAGCAGCCAAATGGGCTGGAACGAGCAGTACTTC. J is TRBJ2-7 and V is TRBV3-1 (or the pseudogene TRBV3-2), with D hard to call. The germline V gene has CDR1 LGHDT and CDR2 YNNKEL (reference sequence). This CDR3 contains 13 residues. Trimming stripped 2 bases from V and 5 bases from J, with 10 bases between.

The J gene is TRBJ2-1, the V gene TRBV29-1, with D perhaps TRBD2 (5 bases). Trimming took off 5 bases at V and 7 bases at J, with 15 bases between the two ends. This CDR3 spans 13 amino acids. CDR1 is SQVTM and CDR2 is ANQGSEA in the germline V gene. CDR3 in amino acids: CSVLERLTNEQFF. CDR3 in DNA: TGCAGCGTTTTGGAGCGGCTCACAAATGAGCAGTTCTTC.

This clone was detected a few times. The chain combines TRBV12-2 with TRBJ2-5; the table assigns TRBD1, which was not confirmed against the DNA. TRBV12-2 is labeled a pseudogene. This CDR3 has 18 residues. The CDR3 loop reads CASRLRSGQGSGKETQYF. CDR3 DNA sequence: TGTGCAAGTCGCTTAAGGAGCGGACAGGGGTCGGGGAAAGAGACCCAGTACTTC.

The J gene is TRBJ2-4, the V gene TRBV4-2, with 10 bases fitting TRBD2. This CDR3 is 19 amino acids long. J was trimmed by 0 bases and V by 1 base; bases with no gene match: 9. CDR1 LGHNA and CDR2 YNFKEQ come from the germline V gene. The CDR3 DNA follows: TGTGCCAGCAGCCAAGTTGGTAGCGGGGGGACTCTAGCCAAAAACATTCAGTACTTC. This sequence encodes CASSQVGSGGTLAKNIQYF.

In its sample, this clone was seen a few times. The gene calls are TRBV6-2 or TRBV6-3 and TRBJ1-1; a weak D match, TRBD1 (6 bases). CDR1 and CDR2 (germline): MNHEY, SVGEGT. V lost 4 bases to trimming and J lost 3 bases, with 15 bases between them. The CDR3 spans 15 residues. CDR3 loop: CASSFQTGTYTEAFF. CDR3 in DNA: TGTGCCAGCAGTTTCCAGACAGGAACCTACACTGAAGCTTTCTTT.

The V and J genes are TRBV6-5 and TRBJ1-4, with 8 positions matching TRBD1. Per germline, CDR1 MNHEY and CDR2 SVGAGI. The CDR3 runs to 14 residues. Trimming cost V 6 bases and J 5 bases; bases outside gene matches: 5. CDR3 residues: CASSRTGRNEKLFF. CDR3 nucleotide sequence: TGTGCCAGCAGCAGGACAGGGAGGAATGAAAAACTGTTTTTT.

The chain carries TRBV2 and TRBJ2-1, with 8 bases identical to TRBD2. CDR3 length: 14 amino acids. Losses at the gene ends were 3 bases for V and 10 bases for J; bases not matched to a gene: 8. Germline CDR1 is SNHLY and CDR2 is FYNNEI. CDR3 nucleotides: TGTGCCAGCAGTGACCCCGGGACTAGTAGCGAGCAGTTCTTC. This gives the protein CASSDPGTSSEQFF.

This clone came up many times. V is TRBV19 and J is TRBJ1-5; 7 bases align to TRBD1. This CDR3 is 15 amino acids long. With 4 bases clipped from V and 1 base from J, the junction kept 4 bases outside the gene matches. Per the germline V gene, CDR1 is LNHDA and CDR2 is SQIVND (reference sequence). Here the CDR3 reads CASSTRGRSNQPQHF. The CDR3 nucleotides are TGTGCCAGTAGTACAAGGGGGCGAAGCAATCAGCCCCAGCATTTT.

The chain recombines TRBV28 with TRBJ1-2, with TRBD1 as a possible D gene (5 bases). This CDR3 has 13 amino acids. Trimming left V 2 bases short and J 12 bases short, with 16 bases between. Germline V gives CDR1 MDHEN, CDR2 SYDVKM. The CDR3 spells CASSLGAGRADTF. The CDR3 coding sequence is TGTGCCAGCAGTTTAGGGGCCGGCAGGGCGGACACCTTC.

The chain is built from TRBV7-8 and TRBJ2-5; 8 positions agree with TRBD2. Germline V gene sequence: CDR1 SGHVS, CDR2 FQNEAQ. The CDR3 spans 14 residues. The J segment lost 5 bases and the V segment lost 4 bases, leaving 6 bases of the junction unmatched. Here the CDR3 DNA reads TGTGCCAGCAGCTCCGGGGGGGCCTTTGAGACCCAGTACTTC. It specifies CASSSGGAFETQYF. Filled out from reference TRBV7-8 and TRBJ2-5, the complete variable domain reads GAGVSQSPRYKVAKRGQDVALRCDPISGHVSLFWYQQALGQGPEFLTYFQNEAQLDKSGLPSDRFFAERPEGSVSTLKIQRTQQEDSAVYLCASSSGGAFETQYFGPGTRLLVL.